Only one count was recorded for the clone carrying this T cell receptor (beta chain). What it binds is not known. The source of the sample is a study of neoadjuvant nivolumab and ipilimumab in lung cancer. General study results and limits: Only two of four nivolumab-treated tumors gained richness and clonality by surgery. TCR receptors were sequenced in few samples. TCR clonality did not significantly correlate with pathologic tumor regression. Resected-tumor TCR richness correlated positively with pretherapy blood richness.

J lost 4 bases, V lost 6 bases, and 6 bases had no gene match. CDR1 is MNHEY and CDR2 is SMNVEV in the germline V gene (reference sequence). This CDR3 spans 15 amino acids. This table comes from immunoSEQ multiplex PCR, and its TCRdb copy is limited to in-frame clones, with some not included. The table lists 10,000 or so clones, 70% to 85% of them singletons. The sequence came from an adult with non-small cell lung cancer. Specimen: tumor tissue, collected after neoadjuvant nivolumab, alone or with ipilimumab, at or shortly before surgery. The gene calls are TRBV27 and TRBJ2-1, with 10 positions matching TRBD2. CDR3 nucleotides: TGTGCCAGCAGCCCCGGGACTAGCGTATACAATGAGCAGTTCTTC. Amino acids: CASSPGTSVYNEQFF.